These 7 T cell receptor beta chains share one sample of origin, sequenced in a study of blood T cell repertoires in COVID-19 (dated by TCRdb to the early 2020s). To prepare the library, the immunoSEQ multiplex PCR assay was applied. As stored in TCRdb, this immuneACCESS dataset retains in-frame rearrangements with V and J assigned. A fraction of the clones does not appear; measured against another copy, unresolved V genes explain less than half of the discrepancy, and the remainder lacks a known reason. Present in this sample are about 27,000 clones, about 88% of which were seen just once. The ten largest clones capture under 10% of the sample. The specimen was peripheral blood. These TCRs come from a woman aged 45-65 years with active COVID-19.

The gene calls are TRBV3-1 (or the pseudogene TRBV3-2) and TRBJ1-2, with 12 bases identical to TRBD1. The CDR3 sequence is 16 residues long. The germline gives CDR1 LGHDT, CDR2 YNNKEL (reference sequence). V trimming: 3 bases; J trimming: 4 bases; junction bases outside the gene matches: 6. CDR3 sequence: CASSQAGQGAVYGYTF. In nucleotides, the CDR3 is TGTGCCAGCAGCCAGGCGGGACAGGGGGCGGTCTATGGCTACACCTTC.

The rearrangement joins TRBV28 to TRBJ2-1; D perhaps matches TRBD1 (5 bases). The V end lost 6 bases, the J end lost 7 bases, and 10 bases lay between the germline ends. The CDR3 runs to 12 residues. CDR1 is MDHEN and CDR2 is SYDVKM in the germline V gene. CDR3 coding DNA: TGTGCCAGCAGCGAACAGGTAAATGAGCAGTTCTTC. This sequence encodes CASSEQVNEQFF.

The chain joins TRBV7-8 to TRBJ2-1; possible D gene TRBD1, 6 bases. Trimming left V 8 bases short and J 2 bases short, with 19 bases between. The CDR3 length is 16 residues. In germline, CDR1 is SGHVS, CDR2 FQNEAQ. CDR3 loop: CASGPTWGLTYNEQFF. The CDR3, as DNA: TGTGCCAGCGGGCCAACTTGGGGGCTGACCTACAATGAGCAGTTCTTC.

The rearrangement links TRBV15 to TRBJ2-7; D might be TRBD2 (5 bases). The V and J ends lost 5 bases and 9 bases respectively, with 20 bases between them. Germline V gene lookup returns CDR1 LNHNV and CDR2 YYDKDF (reference sequence). The CDR3 covers 14 residues. The CDR3 loop reads CATSPGNSVSGQYF. The CDR3, as DNA: TGTGCCACCAGCCCCGGGAACAGTGTGTCTGGGCAGTACTTC.

This clone was recorded once. This chain uses TRBV7-9 with TRBJ2-1; TRBD1 might be the D (6 bases). Germline V gives CDR1 SEHNR, CDR2 FQNEAQ (reference sequence). Deletions cut 4 bases from V and 6 bases from J, with 16 bases between. The length of the CDR3 is 15 residues. The CDR3 DNA reads TGTGCCAGCAGCTCAAGGGGGACCCGGGTCAATGAGCAGTTCTTC. This codes for CASSSRGTRVNEQFF.

V is TRBV27 and J is TRBJ1-2, with a weak D call TRBD1 (6 bases). The V and J ends lost 6 bases and 4 bases respectively, with 27 bases between them. CDR1 and CDR2 from the germline V gene are MNHEY and SMNVEV (reference sequence). The CDR3 sequence is 18 residues long. The CDR3 here is CASSPGSGGHFGGYGYTF. CDR3 nucleotides: TGTGCCAGCAGCCCAGGAAGCGGGGGACATTTCGGAGGCTATGGCTACACCTTC.

The genes are TRBV16 and TRBJ1-1; unclear D gene. V dropped 6 bases and J dropped 10 bases, with 18 bases sitting between them. The length of the CDR3 is 13 residues. Per the germline V gene, CDR1 is KGHSY and CDR2 is FQNENV. The CDR3 region has the DNA TGTGCCAGCAGAGCAATCGGCACAGACCCAGCTTTCTTT. This encodes CASRAIGTDPAFF.